This T cell receptor (beta chain) appears in the sequencing data of a study of control samples from healthy donors and cancer patients. The CDR3 runs 14 residues. Germline-derived CDR1 and CDR2 are MNHEY and SVGEGT. The ends were cut back, 2 bases at V and 4 bases at J, with 11 bases in the middle. TCRdb's table, derived via immunoSEQ multiplex PCR, lists solely in-frame clones and lacks some. Here the sample spans some 150,000 clones, roughly 94% being singletons. The table lists this clone with a count of one. The V call is TRBV6-2 or TRBV6-3, the J call TRBJ1-2; D is possibly TRBD1 (6 bases). Sample: PBMCs. The receptor was isolated from a man aged 55 to 70 with colorectal cancer. This CDR3 reads CASSYVRGFYGYTF. The CDR3 region has the DNA TGTGCCAGCAGTTACGTCAGGGGATTCTATGGCTACACCTTC.